The next 16 T cell receptor beta chains were all read from a single sample in a study of blood T cell repertoires in COVID-19. TCRdb's copy holds only in-frame clones and misses some; the assay was immunoSEQ multiplex PCR. The top ten hold roughly 11% of the sample, which has 250,000 to 300,000 clones, roughly 91% seen once. Material for sequencing was peripheral blood. The receptors stem from a woman in her 30s with COVID-19, enrolled during active disease.

CDR3 sequence: CASSSGQGNTIYF. The CDR3 bases are TGCGCCAGCAGCTCAGGACAGGGAAACACCATATATTTT. The chain employs TRBV5-1 and TRBJ1-3; TRBD1 is a possible D gene (6 bases). The germline gives CDR1 SGHRS, CDR2 YFSETQ. There are 13 residues in the CDR3. Deletions cut 3 bases from V and 4 bases from J, with 8 bases between.

This rearrangement joins TRBV6-5 to TRBJ1-1, with 9 bases lining up with TRBD1. Germline V lookup: CDR1 MNHEY, CDR2 SVGAGI. Trimming removed 4 bases from V and 3 bases from J; junction bases left unmatched: 6. CDR3 length: 15 residues. The chain's CDR3 is CASSFGTGQDTEAFF. The CDR3 region has the DNA TGTGCCAGCAGTTTTGGGACAGGGCAGGACACTGAAGCTTTCTTT.

The chain is built from TRBV6-5 and TRBJ2-5; 8 positions match TRBD2. The germline V gene encodes CDR1 MNHEY and CDR2 SVGAGI. This CDR3 region has 15 residues. V shed 6 bases, J shed 5 bases, and the junction held 11 bases outside the gene matches. The CDR3 protein is CASSLAGFSKETQYF. The DNA of the CDR3 is TGTGCCAGCAGCTTAGCGGGGTTCTCGAAGGAGACCCAGTACTTC.

The genes are TRBV18 and TRBJ2-1; D unresolved. V was clipped by 3 bases and J by 3 bases, with 6 bases between them. The CDR3 loop spans 13 amino acids. CDR1 KGHSH and CDR2 LQKENI come from the germline V gene. The CDR3 loop reads CASSPTVYNEQFF. As DNA, the CDR3 is TGTGCCAGCTCACCTACAGTCTACAATGAGCAGTTCTTC.

This clone was counted a single time. The chain recombines TRBV28 with TRBJ1-3; maybe TRBD1 (5 bases). V lost 6 bases and J 0 bases, leaving 12 bases between the germline ends. Germline V gene sequence: CDR1 MDHEN, CDR2 SYDVKM. The CDR3 runs to 15 residues. CDR3 amino acids: CASSRGGPSGNTIYF. CDR3 sequence (DNA): TGTGCCAGCAGCCGGGGGGGTCCCTCTGGAAACACCATATATTTT. The full variable domain, with the rest looked up from reference TRBV28 and TRBJ1-3, is DVKVTQSSRYLVKRTGEKVFLECVQDMDHENMFWYRQDPGLGLRLIYFSYDVKMKEKGDIPEGYSVSREKKERFSLILESASTNQTSMYLCASSRGGPSGNTIYFGEGSWLTVV.

V is TRBV11-2 and J is TRBJ1-1; unclear D gene. The CDR3 loop spans 13 amino acids. V lost 2 bases to trimming and J lost 4 bases, with 8 bases between them. Per the germline V gene, CDR1 is SGHAT and CDR2 is FQNNGV. CDR3 loop: CASSLQEGTEAFF. CDR3 in DNA: TGTGCCAGCAGCTTACAGGAGGGCACTGAAGCTTTCTTT.

The DNA of the CDR3 is TGTGCCAGCAGCTTGGGGGACATTCTTTATGGCTACACCTTC. It yields the protein CASSLGDILYGYTF. The genes are TRBV5-6 and TRBJ1-2, with D possibly being TRBD1 (6 bases). The V and J ends lost 0 bases and 5 bases respectively, with 11 bases between them. Germline-derived CDR1 and CDR2 are SGHDT and YYEEEE. The CDR3 loop spans 14 amino acids.

The gene calls are TRBV6-2 or TRBV6-3 and TRBJ1-1; D is unresolved. Per germline, CDR1 MNHEY and CDR2 SVGEGT. The CDR3 has 15 amino acids. Between the trimmed V and J ends, which lost 0 bases and 0 bases, there was a span of 8 bases. The CDR3 is CASSYSRRVNTEAFF. The CDR3 nucleotides read TGTGCCAGCAGTTACTCGAGACGGGTGAACACTGAAGCTTTCTTT.

The chain joins TRBV18 to TRBJ1-5; D remains unclear. Germline V gene sequence: CDR1 KGHSH, CDR2 LQKENI. The CDR3 runs to 15 residues. Trimming pared 6 bases from V and 3 bases from J, leaving 15 bases between. The CDR3 DNA reads TGTGCCAGCTCCACCACGGCCAGCGTCAATCAGCCCCAGCATTTT. Protein: CASSTTASVNQPQHF.

V is TRBV19 and J is TRBJ1-1; a possible D gene is TRBD1 (6 bases). Looked up from germline, CDR1 is LNHDA and CDR2 is SQIVND (reference sequence). Trimming shortened V by 5 bases and J by 6 bases, and 10 bases separated the two germline ends. The CDR3 has 12 amino acids. DNA of the CDR3: TGTGCCAGTAGTCCCACAGGGCCTGAAGCTTTCTTT. As protein: CASSPTGPEAFF.

The gene calls are TRBV7-8 and TRBJ2-5; tentative D call: TRBD2 (5 bases). V gave up 7 bases and J gave up 4 bases, with 16 bases separating them. The CDR3 has 14 residues. The germline CDR1 and CDR2 sequences are SGHVS and FQNEAQ. CDR3 sequence (DNA): TGTGCCAGCACTCGGGGTTTTCCCAGAGAGACCCAGTACTTC. Translated: CASTRGFPRETQYF.

V usage is TRBV24-1 and J usage is TRBJ2-3; perhaps TRBD2 as D (6 bases). The V end lost 0 bases, the J end lost 6 bases, and 24 bases lay between the germline ends. This CDR3 spans 19 amino acids. Germline CDR1 reads KGHDR; CDR2 reads SFDVKD. The CDR3 sequence: CATSDLSPPRGGQVDTQYF. CDR3 nucleotide sequence: TGTGCCACCAGTGATTTGAGCCCGCCGCGGGGCGGTCAGGTTGATACGCAGTATTTT.

This chain links TRBV4-1 with TRBJ2-7; 9 bases align to TRBD1. Germline CDR1 reads MGHRA; CDR2 reads YSYEKL. This CDR3 is built from 16 residues. Losses at the gene ends were 1 base for V and 5 bases for J; bases not matched to a gene: 9. Here the CDR3 DNA reads TGCGCCAGCAGCCAAGGCCATGGGGACAGGGACCACGAGCAGTACTTC. It translates to CASSQGHGDRDHEQYF.

This clone was observed a handful of times. This chain joins TRBV19 and TRBJ1-4, with D possibly TRBD1 on 6 matching bases. Germline assignment: CDR1 LNHDA and CDR2 SQIVND (reference sequence). There are 14 residues in the CDR3. Trimming took off 8 bases at V and 0 bases at J, with 10 bases between the two ends. In DNA form, the CDR3 reads TGTGCCAGTCGACAGGCTGCAACTAATGAAAAACTGTTTTTT. This sequence encodes CASRQAATNEKLFF.

The V and J genes are TRBV19 and TRBJ2-7; 7 nucleotides line up with TRBD1. V gave up 5 bases and J gave up 2 bases; unmatched junction bases: 3. The length of the CDR3 is 13 residues. Per germline, CDR1 LNHDA and CDR2 SQIVND (reference sequence). In nucleotides, the CDR3 is TGTGCCAGTAGTTTTGGGACAGCCTACGAGCAGTACTTC. Translated, it gives CASSFGTAYEQYF.

The chain uses TRBV5-4 and TRBJ1-2; no definite D call. This CDR3 has 13 residues. The germline V and J ends were trimmed by 4 bases and 3 bases, with 10 bases remaining between them. Looked up from germline, CDR1 is SGHNT and CDR2 is YYREEE (reference sequence). CDR3 nucleotides: TGTGCCAGCAGCGCAGCTGAGGACTATGGCTACACCTTC. Its translation: CASSAAEDYGYTF.